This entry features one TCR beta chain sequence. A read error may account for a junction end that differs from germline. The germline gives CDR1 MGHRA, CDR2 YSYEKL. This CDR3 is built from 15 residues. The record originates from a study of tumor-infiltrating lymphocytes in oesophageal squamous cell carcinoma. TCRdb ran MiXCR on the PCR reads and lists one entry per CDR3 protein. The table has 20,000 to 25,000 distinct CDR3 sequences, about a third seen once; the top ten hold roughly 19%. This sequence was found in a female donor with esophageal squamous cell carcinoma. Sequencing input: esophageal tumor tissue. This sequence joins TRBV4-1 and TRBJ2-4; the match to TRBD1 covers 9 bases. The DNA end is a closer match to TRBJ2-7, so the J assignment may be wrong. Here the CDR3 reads CASSYGTGLMGEQYF. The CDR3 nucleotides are TGTGCCAGCAGCTATGGGACAGGGCTAATGGGCGAGCAGTACTTC.